This T cell receptor beta chain comes out of a study of OX40 agonist ivuxolimab in advanced cancers. This CDR3 has 13 amino acids. Germline loops: CDR1 SGHNT, CDR2 YYREEE (reference sequence). With 4 bases clipped from V and 4 bases from J, the junction kept 4 bases outside the gene matches. This table comes from immunoSEQ multiplex PCR, and its TCRdb copy is limited to in-frame clones, with some not included. The repertoire holds tens of thousands of clones, over 80% seen once, with approximately 11% in the top ten. The chain carries TRBV5-4 and TRBJ1-1; TRBD1 matches 7 bases. Sequenced here: CD4+ or CD8+ T cells sorted from blood, sampled in a trial of the OX40 agonist ivuxolimab. The receptor's source is an adult with an advanced solid tumor such as melanoma, head and neck, liver or kidney cancer. CDR3: CASSPRGRTEAFF. The CDR3 coding sequence is TGTGCCAGCAGCCCGAGGGGGCGCACTGAAGCTTTCTTT.